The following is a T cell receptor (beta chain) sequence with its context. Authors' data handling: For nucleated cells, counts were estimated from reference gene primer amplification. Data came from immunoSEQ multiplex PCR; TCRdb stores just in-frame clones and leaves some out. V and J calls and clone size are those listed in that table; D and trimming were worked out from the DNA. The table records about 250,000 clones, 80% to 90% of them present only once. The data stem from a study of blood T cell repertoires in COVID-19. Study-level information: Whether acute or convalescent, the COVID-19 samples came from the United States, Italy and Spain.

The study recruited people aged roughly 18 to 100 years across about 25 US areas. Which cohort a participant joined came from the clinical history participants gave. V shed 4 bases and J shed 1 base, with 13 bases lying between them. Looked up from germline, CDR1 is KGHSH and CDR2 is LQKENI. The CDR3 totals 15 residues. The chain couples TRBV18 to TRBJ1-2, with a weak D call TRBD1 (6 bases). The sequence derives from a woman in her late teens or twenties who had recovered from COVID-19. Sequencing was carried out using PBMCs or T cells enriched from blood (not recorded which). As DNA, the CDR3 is TGTGCCAGCTCACGACAGGACACCCTTAACTATGGCTACACCTTC. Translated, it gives CASSRQDTLNYGYTF.